These 3 T cell receptor beta chains share one sample of origin, sequenced in a study of beta chain features in type 1 diabetes. Study-wide points: Within each of all four CD4+ subsets, Type 1 diabetes patients had TCRB CDR3s that were moderately but significantly shorter.

What these receptors recognize is not known. The entirety of the isolated RNA underwent reverse transcription, so expressed TCRB transcripts were sequenced. Assay used: immunoSEQ multiplex PCR; TCRdb lists only in-frame clones, some missing. Of hundreds of thousands of clones listed, around an eighth are singletons. The sequenced sample was naive CD4+ T cells from blood. These receptors originate from a man under 40 with type 1 diabetes.

This clone came up a few times. V is TRBV27 and J is TRBJ1-2, with D tentatively TRBD1 (5 bases). Germline values: CDR1 MNHEY, CDR2 SMNVEV (reference sequence). The germline V and J ends were trimmed by 8 bases and 2 bases, with 12 bases remaining between them. The CDR3 loop spans 13 amino acids. The CDR3 DNA reads TGTGCCAGCTCCAAGGACAAAAACTATGGCTACACCTTC. Its protein product is CASSKDKNYGYTF.

The chain links TRBV7-9 to TRBJ2-5; 7 bases line up with TRBD2. The CDR3 contains 15 residues. The germline V gene encodes CDR1 SEHNR and CDR2 FQNEAQ (reference sequence). Trimming took 1 base from V and 4 from J; bases not matched to a gene: 6. The CDR3: CASSLGRERGETQYF. CDR3 DNA sequence: TGTGCCAGCAGCTTAGGGCGGGAGAGAGGAGAGACCCAGTACTTC.

The rearrangement links TRBV2 to TRBJ2-3; D remains unclear. The CDR3 has 11 residues. CDR1 and CDR2 (germline): SNHLY, FYNNEI. Trimming removed 6 bases from V and 6 bases from J, with 7 bases in between. CDR3 bases: TGTGCCAGCAGGGCCGGGGATACGCAGTATTTT. Translated: CASRAGDTQYF.